One TCR beta chain is described in this entry. Per the original methods: It was from reference gene primer amplification that nucleated cell counts were estimated. Data came from immunoSEQ multiplex PCR; TCRdb stores just in-frame clones and leaves some out. That table supplies the V and J calls and clone size; D and trimming were determined from the DNA. The sample yields about 200,000 clones, approximately 86% seen once. Cohorts were based on clinical histories the participants reported. This entry belongs to a study of blood T cell repertoires in COVID-19. Overall study context: Sites in the United States, Italy and Spain provided acute and convalescent COVID-19 samples.

The CDR3 loop spans 13 amino acids. The germline V gene has CDR1 SQVTM and CDR2 ANQGSEA. Trimming removed 5 bases from V and 2 bases from J, with 13 bases in between. The clonotype comes from a woman aged 40 to 50 with acute COVID-19. The sample was PBMCs or T cells enriched from blood (not recorded which). The chain links TRBV29-1 to TRBJ2-7; D might be TRBD1 (6 bases). CDR3 nucleotides: TGCAGCGTTAGGCGCCAGGGGACCTACGAGCAGTACTTC. Protein sequence: CSVRRQGTYEQYF.